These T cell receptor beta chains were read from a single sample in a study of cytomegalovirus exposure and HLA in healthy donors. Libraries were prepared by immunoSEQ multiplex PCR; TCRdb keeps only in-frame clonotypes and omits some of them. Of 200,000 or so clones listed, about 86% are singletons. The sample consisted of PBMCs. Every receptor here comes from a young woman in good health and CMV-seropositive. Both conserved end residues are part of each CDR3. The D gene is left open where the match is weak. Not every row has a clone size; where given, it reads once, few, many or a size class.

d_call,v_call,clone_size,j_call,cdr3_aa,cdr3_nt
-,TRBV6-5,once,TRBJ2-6,CASSYESSGANGLTF,TGTGCCAGCAGTTACGAGTCCTCTGGGGCCAACGGCCTGACTTTC
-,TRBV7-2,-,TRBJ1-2,CASSLDRFGYTF,TGTGCCAGCAGCTTAGACAGGTTTGGCTACACCTTC
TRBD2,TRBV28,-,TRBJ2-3,CASRSGGKDTQYF,TGTGCCAGCAGGAGCGGGGGAAAAGATACGCAGTATTTT
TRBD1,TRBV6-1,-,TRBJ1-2,CASAQGQSYGYTF,TGTGCCAGCGCCCAGGGACAGTCCTATGGCTACACCTTC
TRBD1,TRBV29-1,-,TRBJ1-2,CSVNDRADYGYTF,TGCAGCGTGAACGACAGGGCGGACTATGGCTACACCTTC
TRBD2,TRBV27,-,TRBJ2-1,CASSSLAGGLGEQFF,TGTGCCAGCAGTTCCTTAGCGGGGGGTCTAGGTGAGCAGTTCTTC
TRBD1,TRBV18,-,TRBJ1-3,CASSPTTGGRNTIYF,TGTGCCAGCTCACCAACGACAGGGGGCCGAAACACCATATATTTT
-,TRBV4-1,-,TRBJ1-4,CASSQGSTGFHALNEKLFF,TGCGCCAGCAGCCAAGGATCCACAGGGTTCCACGCCCTTAATGAAAAACTGTTTTTT
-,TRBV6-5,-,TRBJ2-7,CASSYSTAEGVLEQYF,TGTGCCAGCAGTTACTCGACCGCCGAGGGGGTTCTCGAGCAGTACTTC
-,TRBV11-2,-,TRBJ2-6,CASSWATAGANVLTF,TGTGCCAGCAGCTGGGCGACAGCTGGGGCCAACGTCCTGACTTTC
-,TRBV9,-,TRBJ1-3,CASSVQLGNTIYF,TGTGCCAGCAGCGTCCAACTAGGAAACACCATATATTTT
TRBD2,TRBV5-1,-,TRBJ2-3,CASSSSGGADTQYF,TGCGCCAGCAGCTCTAGCGGGGGTGCAGATACGCAGTATTTT
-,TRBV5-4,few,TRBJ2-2,CASSLVGRENAGELFF,TGTGCCAGCAGCTTGGTCGGGCGGGAAAACGCCGGGGAGCTGTTTTTT
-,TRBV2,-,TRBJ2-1,CASREWGQEFF,TGTGCCAGCAGGGAATGGGGGCAGGAGTTCTTC
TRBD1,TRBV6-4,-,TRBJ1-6,CASSDSAGGNSPLHF,TGTGCCAGCAGTGACTCAGCAGGGGGCAACTCACCCCTCCACTTT
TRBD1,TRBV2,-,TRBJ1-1,CASSVDRDTEAFF,TGTGCCAGCAGTGTAGACAGGGACACTGAAGCTTTCTTT